What follows are 16 T cell receptor beta chains derived from one specimen sequenced in a study of T cells in Graves' hyperthyroidism and ophthalmopathy. RNA transcripts provided the source from which TCR beta CDR3 regions were amplified. Using the HTBI primer set, a first-round RT-PCR was run on the TCR CDR3. TCRdb fed the multiplex PCR reads into MiXCR, producing one record per CDR3 protein. The data contain approximately 380,000 distinct CDR3 sequences, more than 13% of them seen just once; the ten biggest clones take up around 30%. The sequenced material came from blood. Receptors originate from a man in his forties or fifties with Graves' ophthalmopathy.

This clonotype was counted ten times or more. This CDR3 is CASSLGGASDTQYF. In DNA, the CDR3 is TGTGCCAGCAGCTTAGGGGGGGCCTCAGATACGCAGTATTTT. The chain couples TRBV11-2 to TRBJ2-3; D may correspond to TRBD1 or TRBD2 (6 bases each). The CDR3 has 14 amino acids. Germline values: CDR1 SGHAT, CDR2 FQNNGV. Trimming stripped 1 base from V and 4 bases from J, with 9 bases between. The variable domain in full, with the rest retrieved from reference TRBV11-2 and TRBJ2-3, is EAGVAQSPRYKIIEKRQSVAFWCNPISGHATLYWYQQILGQGPKLLIQFQNNGVVDDSQLPKDRFSAERLKGVDSTLKIQPAKLEDSAVYLCASSLGGASDTQYFGPGTRLTVL.

This clonotype was counted many times. This chain uses TRBV6-5 with TRBJ2-5, with TRBD2 identical over 7 bases. Germline CDR1 is MNHEY and CDR2 is SVGAGI. The CDR3 has 16 residues. V gave up 4 bases and J gave up 1 base; unmatched junction bases: 9. The CDR3 bases are TGTGCCAGCAGTTCGTCGGGGGGAGGGGTCCAAGAGACCCAGTACTTC. Its protein is CASSSSGGGVQETQYF.

V and J are TRBV7-6 and TRBJ1-2; 7 bases match TRBD1. There are 13 residues in the CDR3. The germline CDR1 and CDR2 sequences are SGHVS and FNYEAQ. The trim removed 6 bases at V and 7 bases at J, leaving 8 bases unmatched. CDR3 nucleotide sequence: TGTGCCAGCAGGGATTCGACAGGGCTTGGCTACACCTTC. Translating gives CASRDSTGLGYTF.

This CDR3 reads CASSLRTAREQYF. CDR3 DNA sequence: TGCGCCAGCAGCCTAAGGACGGCTCGAGAGCAGTACTTC. V is TRBV4-1 and J is TRBJ2-7; D is unclear. The germline V gene encodes CDR1 MGHRA and CDR2 YSYEKL. With 4 bases removed from V and 7 bases from J, the gap between germline ends came to 14 bases. CDR3 length equals 13 residues.

Many counts were recorded for this clonotype. This sequence joins TRBV3-1 and TRBJ2-3; the D is unclear. Germline-derived CDR1 and CDR2 are LGHDT and YNNKEL (reference sequence). Trimming removed 2 bases from V and 2 bases from J, with 17 bases in between. CDR3 length equals 17 residues. CDR3 sequence (DNA): TGTGCCAGCAGCCAACTCTGGACGGATGTTCACACAGATACGCAGTATTTT. Protein: CASSQLWTDVHTDTQYF.

The sample holds many counts of this clonotype. The chain has TRBV28 and TRBJ2-3; TRBD2 matches at 9 bases. V trimming: 1 base; J trimming: 5 bases; junction bases outside the gene matches: 16. CDR3 length: 19 residues. Germline CDR1 MDHEN, CDR2 SYDVKM. CDR3 protein: CASSLSSSAASGKRDTQYF. In nucleotides, the CDR3 is TGTGCCAGCAGTTTATCATCATCAGCGGCTAGCGGGAAGAGAGATACGCAGTATTTT.

In this sample, this clonotype turned up once. V usage is TRBV7-9 and J usage is TRBJ2-6; tentative D call: TRBD2 (5 bases). The CDR3 is made up of 16 amino acids. CDR1 SEHNR and CDR2 FQNEAQ come from the germline V gene (reference sequence). The CDR3, as DNA: TGTGGGGGAAAGGAAGGAGGTAACTCTGGGGCCAACGTCCTGACTTTC. Translating gives CGGKEGGNSGANVLTF.

This rearrangement joins TRBV10-1 to TRBJ2-1; no reliable D call. With 4 bases removed from V and 3 bases from J, the gap between germline ends came to 7 bases. The CDR3 is 13 residues long. Germline lookup yields CDR1 WNHNN and CDR2 SYGVQD (reference sequence). This CDR3 reads CASSASRYNEQFF. DNA of the CDR3: TGCGCCAGCAGTGCGAGCCGCTACAATGAGCAGTTCTTC.

There are many counts of this clonotype. The J gene is TRBJ1-2, the V gene TRBV2; D gene unclear. CDR3 length: 13 amino acids. From germline, CDR1 is SNHLY and CDR2 FYNNEI. Trimming removed 8 bases from V and 4 bases from J, with 14 bases in between. CDR3 nucleotide sequence: TGTGCCAGCTATGACCGGCCGGGCTATGGCTACACCTTC. Its protein is CASYDRPGYGYTF.

The CDR3 loop reads CASRTGTSDYEQFF. CDR3 nucleotides: TGCGCCAGCAGGACCGGGACTAGCGACTATGAGCAGTTCTTC. V usage is TRBV5-1 and J usage is TRBJ2-1, with 10 bases lining up with TRBD2. Germline values: CDR1 SGHRS, CDR2 YFSETQ. This CDR3 has 14 residues. J was trimmed by 8 bases and V by 5 bases; bases with no gene match: 7. Filled out from reference TRBV5-1 and TRBJ2-1, the complete variable domain reads KAGVTQTPRYLIKTRGQQVTLSCSPISGHRSVSWYQQTPGQGLQFLFEYFSETQRNKGNFPGRFSGRQFSNSRSEMNVSTLELGDSALYLCASRTGTSDYEQFFGPGTRLTVL.

The J gene is TRBJ1-6, the V gene TRBV7-9; 7 bases fit TRBD1. Germline V CDR1 and CDR2: SEHNR, FQNEAQ (reference sequence). This CDR3 has 14 residues. After removal of 4 bases from V and 10 bases from J, the junction contained 7 bases not matched to a gene. The CDR3 region is CASSSRQGGSPLHF. The CDR3 nucleotides are TGTGCCAGCAGCTCAAGACAGGGAGGCTCACCCCTCCACTTT.

This sequence joins TRBV19 and TRBJ2-3; D is perhaps TRBD2 (5 bases). This CDR3 is 16 amino acids long. Deletions cut 3 bases from V and 1 base from J, with 14 bases between. CDR1 is LNHDA and CDR2 is SQIVND in the germline V gene (reference sequence). Written as DNA, the CDR3 is TGTGCCAGTAGTATGAAAGGTAGCGTGGGCACAGATACGCAGTATTTT. Its protein product is CASSMKGSVGTDTQYF. Combining the CDR3 with reference TRBV19 and TRBJ2-3 gives the whole variable domain DGGITQSPKYLFRKEGQNVTLSCEQNLNHDAMYWYRQDPGQGLRLIYYSQIVNDFQKGDIAEGYSVSREKKESFPLTVTSAQKNPTAFYLCASSMKGSVGTDTQYFGPGTRLTVL.

The chain links TRBV13 to TRBJ1-1; maybe TRBD1 (6 bases). Germline V gives CDR1 PRHDT, CDR2 FYEKMQ (reference sequence). The length of the CDR3 is 13 residues. Trimming removed 4 bases at V and 4 bases at J, with 10 bases between. CDR3 sequence: CASSSQGFTEAFF. As DNA, the CDR3 is TGTGCCAGCAGCTCACAGGGTTTCACTGAAGCTTTCTTT. The full variable domain, completed using reference TRBV13 and TRBJ1-1, is AAGVIQSPRHLIKEKRETATLKCYPIPRHDTVYWYQQGPGQDPQFLISFYEKMQSDKGSIPDRFSAQQFSDYHSELNMSSLELGDSALYFCASSSQGFTEAFFGQGTRLTVV.

This clonotype has ten or more counts. The rearrangement joins TRBV30 to TRBJ1-2; no clear D gene. From germline, CDR1 is GTSNPN and CDR2 SVGIG (reference sequence). Trimming took 1 base from V and 2 from J, leaving 8 bases between them. The CDR3 runs to 13 residues. The CDR3 reads CAWSAKRNYGYTF. The CDR3 bases are TGTGCCTGGAGTGCAAAGAGAAACTATGGCTACACCTTC.

This clonotype was found many times. This chain links TRBV2 with TRBJ1-5; 7 bases agree with TRBD1. V lost 8 bases, J lost 4 bases, and 11 bases stayed unmatched. Germline loops: CDR1 SNHLY, CDR2 FYNNEI. The CDR3 covers 15 residues. The CDR3 sequence: CASHSFGDRNQPQHF. CDR3 bases: TGTGCCAGCCATTCCTTTGGGGACAGAAATCAGCCCCAGCATTTT.

This clonotype was seen at least ten times. The chain carries TRBV18 and TRBJ1-5; TRBD1 matches at 10 bases. The V and J ends lost 3 bases and 9 bases, in that order; junction bases with no gene match: 5. Germline V gives CDR1 KGHSH, CDR2 LQKENI. CDR3 size: 14 residues. The CDR3 nucleotides are TGTGCCAGCTCACCTGGACAGGGGGTATGGCCCCAGCATTTT. Translated: CASSPGQGVWPQHF.